This T cell receptor beta chain was obtained from a study of sequential checkpoint blockade in melanoma. Overall study: After both sequences, patients received maintenance nivolumab.

Clones were sequenced by immunoSEQ multiplex PCR, and TCRdb holds only the in-frame ones, with some missing. Of a few thousand clones detected, 50% to 75% appear once; the ten largest clones hold roughly 15%. Treatment indicated: randomized to nivolumab then ipilimumab (arm A) or the reverse (arm B). Patients had received no earlier DNA-damaging chemotherapy. PBMC sorting kept live CD3+CD8+ cells without CD19 or CD56. The V gene's germline CDR1 is MNHEY and CDR2 SMNVEV (reference sequence). This CDR3 is built from 14 residues. V shed 10 bases and J 5 bases; nucleotides not matched to a gene: 10. This receptor was identified in a human patient with melanoma. Some clones in this sample may be carry-over from other donors' samples. This sequence joins TRBV27 and TRBJ2-3, with 9 bases identical to TRBD1. Sequenced material: CD8+ T cells sorted from blood (inferred from file names), taken from a patient given nivolumab and ipilimumab in sequence. CDR3 in DNA: TGTGCCACCGGGGGGACAGGGTCAAGAGATACGCAGTATTTT. This translates into CATGGTGSRDTQYF.